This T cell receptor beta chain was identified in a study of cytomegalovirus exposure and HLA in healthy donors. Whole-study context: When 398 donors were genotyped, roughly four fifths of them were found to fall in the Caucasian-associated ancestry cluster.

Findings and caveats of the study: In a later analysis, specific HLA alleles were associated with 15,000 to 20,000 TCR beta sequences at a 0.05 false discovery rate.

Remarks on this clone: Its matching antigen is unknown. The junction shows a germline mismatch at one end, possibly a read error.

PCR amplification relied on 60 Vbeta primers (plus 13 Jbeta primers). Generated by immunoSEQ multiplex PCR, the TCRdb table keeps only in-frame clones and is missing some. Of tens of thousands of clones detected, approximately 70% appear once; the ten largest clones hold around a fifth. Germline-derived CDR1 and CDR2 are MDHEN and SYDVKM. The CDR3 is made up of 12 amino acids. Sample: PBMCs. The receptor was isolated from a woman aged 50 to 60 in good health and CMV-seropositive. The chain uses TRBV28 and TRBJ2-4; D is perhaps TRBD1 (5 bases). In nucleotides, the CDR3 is TGTGCCAGCAGTTTATACGGCAGGGTGTTGAACTTC. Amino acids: CASSLYGRVLNF.